These 7 T cell receptor beta chains were sequenced from one sample in a study of Ad26.COV2.S vaccination and SARS-CoV-2 variants. Sequencing used immunoSEQ multiplex PCR; TCRdb keeps in-frame clones, though not all of them. This repertoire shows more than 400,000 clones, about 90% found once; its top ten account for 1.5% to 2%. Treatment indicated: 15 to 20 received Ad26.COV2.S at low or high dose, single or two shots; roughly five received placebo; per-sample allocation not given. The samples were gathered on day 63 after the first injection of vaccine or placebo. Sequenced material: peripheral blood, taken in a trial of Ad26.COV2.S vaccine versus placebo. The receptors originated from a person aged 18-65 years who received the Ad26.COV2.S COVID-19 vaccine or a placebo.

The chain recombines TRBV27 with TRBJ2-3, with no clear D. The germline V gene encodes CDR1 MNHEY and CDR2 SMNVEV (reference sequence). The CDR3 spans 19 residues. The ends were cut back, 6 bases at V and 2 bases at J, with 27 bases in the middle. Here the CDR3 reads CASSQLPDVGTIITDTQYF. The DNA for the CDR3 is TGTGCCAGCAGCCAGCTACCGGATGTAGGTACGATTATCACAGATACGCAGTATTTT.

This chain joins TRBV5-1 and TRBJ2-1; D may match TRBD1 or TRBD2 (7 bases each). The CDR3 has 15 amino acids. CDR1 is SGHRS, CDR2 YFSETQ, per germline. V lost 7 bases to trimming and J lost 0 bases, with 14 bases between them. CDR3 amino acids: CASVQGGNSYNEQFF. The CDR3 DNA sequence: TGCGCCAGCGTTCAGGGGGGGAACTCCTACAATGAGCAGTTCTTC.

This sequence joins TRBV27 and TRBJ1-1; D possibly corresponds to TRBD1 (6 bases). Germline assignment: CDR1 MNHEY and CDR2 SMNVEV (reference sequence). V was clipped by 7 bases and J by 0 bases, with 15 bases between them. CDR3 length equals 15 residues. The CDR3 region has the DNA TGTGCCAGCACCCTCAGCGGGGGCCTGAACACTGAAGCTTTCTTT. Protein: CASTLSGGLNTEAFF.

The CDR3: CASSLRQGSSSGANVLTF. The DNA of the CDR3 is TGTGCCAGCAGCCTACGACAGGGGTCGAGCTCTGGGGCCAACGTCCTGACTTTC. The chain has TRBV11-2 and TRBJ2-6, with 8 nucleotides matching TRBD1. This CDR3 is built from 18 residues. CDR1 and CDR2 (germline): SGHAT, FQNNGV. Unmatched junction bases numbered 9, after V lost 5 bases and J lost 0 bases.

The chain joins TRBV10-3 to TRBJ2-1, with 8 bases aligning to TRBD1. The CDR3 is made up of 14 amino acids. Unmatched junction bases numbered 3, after V lost 2 bases and J lost 6 bases. Germline CDR1 is ENHRY and CDR2 is SYGVKD. CDR3 amino acids: CAISELTGGNEQFF. DNA for the CDR3: TGTGCCATCAGTGAGCTTACAGGGGGCAATGAGCAGTTCTTC.

This chain joins TRBV19 and TRBJ2-7, with 7 bases matching TRBD1. This CDR3 is built from 15 residues. Unmatched junction bases numbered 9, after V lost 4 bases and J lost 3 bases. Germline V gene data show CDR1 as LNHDA and CDR2 as SQIVND (reference sequence). CDR3 sequence (DNA): TGTGCCAGTAGTAATACAGGGGAAGGGTTCTACGAGCAGTACTTC. Its translation: CASSNTGEGFYEQYF.

The CDR3 nucleotides read TGTGCCAGCAGCTCTGGACTAGAGGGCAGCACAGATACGCAGTATTTT. Encoded protein: CASSSGLEGSTDTQYF. The gene calls are TRBV5-4 and TRBJ2-3, with 7 bases fitting TRBD2. With V trimmed by 3 bases and J by 0 bases, 7 bases remained unmatched. In germline, CDR1 is SGHNT, CDR2 YYREEE (reference sequence). The CDR3 length is 16 residues.